The 4 T cell receptor beta chains reported below all come from one sample, sequenced in a study of shared clonotypes between healthy human individuals. TCRdb keeps only in-frame clones here, not all; method: immunoSEQ multiplex PCR. The table has fewer than 650,000 clones, roughly 79% seen once. Sequences were obtained from PBMCs. All receptors derive from a woman aged 40 to 55 in good health. Some clones in this sample may be carry-over from other donors' samples.

This clone turned up a few times. This chain connects TRBV2 to TRBJ2-1; no definite D call. V lost 7 bases and J 5 bases, leaving 6 bases between the germline ends. Germline V gives CDR1 SNHLY, CDR2 FYNNEI. The CDR3 is 11 amino acids. The CDR3 sequence is CASKQNNEQFF. The CDR3 DNA follows: TGTGCCAGCAAACAGAACAATGAGCAGTTCTTC. The variable domain in full, completed from reference TRBV2 and TRBJ2-1, reads EPEVTQTPSHQVTQMGQEVILRCVPISNHLYFYWYRQILGQKVEFLVSFYNNEISEKSEIFDDQFSVERPDGSNFTLKIRSTKLEDSAMYFCASKQNNEQFFGPGTRLTVL.

This sequence joins TRBV18 and TRBJ1-1, with D tentatively TRBD1 (6 bases). There are 14 residues in the CDR3. Germline V gene data show CDR1 as KGHSH and CDR2 as LQKENI. Trimming stripped 3 bases from V and 4 bases from J, with 12 bases between. CDR3 nucleotide sequence: TGTGCCAGCTCACCTGGGGACATTGGCACTGAAGCTTTCTTT. Translated: CASSPGDIGTEAFF.

CDR3 sequence reads: CASSPGQGAPDTQYF. The CDR3 region has the DNA TGTGCCAGCAGCCCCGGACAGGGGGCTCCAGATACGCAGTATTTT. The rearrangement links TRBV7-7 to TRBJ2-3; 11 bases agree with TRBD1. Germline CDR1 is SSHAT and CDR2 is FNYEAQ (reference sequence). The CDR3 runs to 15 residues. V shed 5 bases and J 4 bases; nucleotides not matched to a gene: 5.

This rearrangement joins TRBV2 to TRBJ1-1; TRBD1 is a possible D gene (5 bases). V lost 3 bases and J 0 bases, leaving 14 bases between the germline ends. From germline, CDR1 is SNHLY and CDR2 FYNNEI. This CDR3 contains 16 residues. The CDR3 loop is CASSELGLWMNTEAFF. Here the CDR3 DNA reads TGTGCCAGCAGTGAGTTGGGGCTATGGATGAACACTGAAGCTTTCTTT.